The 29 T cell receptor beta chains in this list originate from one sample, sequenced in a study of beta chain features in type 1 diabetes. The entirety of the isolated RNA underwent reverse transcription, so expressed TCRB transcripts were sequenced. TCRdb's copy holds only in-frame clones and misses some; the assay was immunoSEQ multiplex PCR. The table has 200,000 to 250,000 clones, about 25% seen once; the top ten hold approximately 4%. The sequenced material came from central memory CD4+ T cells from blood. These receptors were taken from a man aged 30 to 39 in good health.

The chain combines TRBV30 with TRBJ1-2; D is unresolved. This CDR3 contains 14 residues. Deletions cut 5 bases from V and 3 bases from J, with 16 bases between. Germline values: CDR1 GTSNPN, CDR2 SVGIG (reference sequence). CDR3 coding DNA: TGTGCCTGGGTTTACTTCGGGCGGGACTATGGCTACACCTTC. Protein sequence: CAWVYFGRDYGYTF. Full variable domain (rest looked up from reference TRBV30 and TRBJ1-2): SQTIHQWPATLVQPVGSPLSLECTVEGTSNPNLYWYRQAAGRGLQLLFYSVGIGQISSEVPQNLSASRPQDRQFILSSKKLLLSDSGFYLCAWVYFGRDYGYTFGSGTRLTVV.

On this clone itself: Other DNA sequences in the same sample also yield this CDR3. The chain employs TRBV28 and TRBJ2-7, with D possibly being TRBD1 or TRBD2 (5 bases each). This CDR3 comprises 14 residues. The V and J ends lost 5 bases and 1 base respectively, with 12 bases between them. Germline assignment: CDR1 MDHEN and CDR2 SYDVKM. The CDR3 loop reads CASSPRDVSYEQYF. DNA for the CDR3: TGTGCCAGCAGTCCCCGGGACGTTTCCTACGAGCAGTACTTC.

The CDR3 DNA sequence: TGTGCCAGCAGTCGGCCCGGGGGTGGTGATACGCAGTATTTT. This sequence encodes CASSRPGGGDTQYF. This sequence joins TRBV6-6 and TRBJ2-3, with D perhaps TRBD2 (6 bases). The V gene lost 5 bases and the J gene lost 6 bases, with 15 bases spanning the gap. The CDR3 sequence is 14 residues long. Per the germline V gene, CDR1 is MNHNY and CDR2 is SVGAGI (reference sequence).

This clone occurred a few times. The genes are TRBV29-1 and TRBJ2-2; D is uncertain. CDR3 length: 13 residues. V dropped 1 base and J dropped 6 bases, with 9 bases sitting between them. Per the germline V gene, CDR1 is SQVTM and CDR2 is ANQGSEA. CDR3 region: CSVEGLSSGELFF. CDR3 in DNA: TGCAGCGTTGAAGGCTTAAGTTCCGGGGAGCTGTTTTTT.

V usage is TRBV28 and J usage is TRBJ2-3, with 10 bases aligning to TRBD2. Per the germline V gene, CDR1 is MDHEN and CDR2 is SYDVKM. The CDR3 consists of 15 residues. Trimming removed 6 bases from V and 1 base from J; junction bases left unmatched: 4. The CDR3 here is CASSRLAGGTDTQYF. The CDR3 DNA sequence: TGTGCCAGCAGCCGTCTAGCGGGAGGCACAGATACGCAGTATTTT.

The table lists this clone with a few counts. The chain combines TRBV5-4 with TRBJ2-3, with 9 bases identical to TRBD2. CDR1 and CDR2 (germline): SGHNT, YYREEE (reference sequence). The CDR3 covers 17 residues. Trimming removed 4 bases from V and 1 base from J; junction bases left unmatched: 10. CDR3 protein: CASSPESGGPGTDTQYF. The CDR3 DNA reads TGTGCCAGCAGCCCCGAGAGCGGGGGGCCGGGCACAGATACGCAGTATTTT.

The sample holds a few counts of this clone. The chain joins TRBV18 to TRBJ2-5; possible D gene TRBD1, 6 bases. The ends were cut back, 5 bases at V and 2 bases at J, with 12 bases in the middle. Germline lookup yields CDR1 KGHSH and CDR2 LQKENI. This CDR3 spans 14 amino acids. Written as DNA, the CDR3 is TGTGCCAGCTCATCACAGGGAAGACAAGAGACCCAGTACTTC. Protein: CASSSQGRQETQYF.

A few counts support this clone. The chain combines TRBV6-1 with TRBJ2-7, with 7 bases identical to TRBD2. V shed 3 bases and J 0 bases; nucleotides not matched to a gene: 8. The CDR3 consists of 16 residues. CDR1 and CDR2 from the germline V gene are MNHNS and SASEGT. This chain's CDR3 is CASSDAGQRGSYEQYF. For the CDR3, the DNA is TGTGCCAGCAGTGACGCGGGCCAGCGGGGCTCCTACGAGCAGTACTTC.

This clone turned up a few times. The CDR3 sequence is CATLSGTGANVLTF. Here the CDR3 DNA reads TGTGCCACATTAAGCGGGACTGGGGCCAACGTCCTGACTTTC. The V gene is TRBV10-3, the J gene TRBJ2-6; TRBD2 matches at 7 bases. The V gene's germline CDR1 is ENHRY and CDR2 SYGVKD. The ends lost 10 bases at V and 2 bases at J; junction bases unmatched: 5. The CDR3 totals 14 residues.

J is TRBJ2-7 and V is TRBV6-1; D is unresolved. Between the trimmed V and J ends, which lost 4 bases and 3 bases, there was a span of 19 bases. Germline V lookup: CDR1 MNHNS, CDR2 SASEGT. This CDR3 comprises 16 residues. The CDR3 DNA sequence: TGTGCCAGCAGTGCGGGCCGCATCCATTCTGTCTACGAGCAGTACTTC. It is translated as CASSAGRIHSVYEQYF.

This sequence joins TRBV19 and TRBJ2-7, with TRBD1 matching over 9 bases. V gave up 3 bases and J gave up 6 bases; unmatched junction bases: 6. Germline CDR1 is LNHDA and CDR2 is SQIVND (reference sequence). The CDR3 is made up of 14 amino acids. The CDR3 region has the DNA TGTGCCAGTAGTATTGTCGGGACAGGGAGCGAGCAGTACTTC. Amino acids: CASSIVGTGSEQYF.

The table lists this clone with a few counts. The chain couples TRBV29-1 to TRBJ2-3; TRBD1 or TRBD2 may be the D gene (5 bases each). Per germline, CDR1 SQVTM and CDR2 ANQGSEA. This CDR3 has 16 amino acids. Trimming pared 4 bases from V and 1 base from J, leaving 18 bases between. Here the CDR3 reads CSVVGGRDGGTDTQYF. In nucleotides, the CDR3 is TGCAGCGTTGTAGGTGGCCGGGACGGGGGCACAGATACGCAGTATTTT.

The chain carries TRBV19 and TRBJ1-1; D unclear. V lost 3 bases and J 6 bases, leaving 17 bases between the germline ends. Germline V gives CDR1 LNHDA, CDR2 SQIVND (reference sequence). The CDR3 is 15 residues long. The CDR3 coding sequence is TGTGCCAGTAGTATTGAGCAGGTTGGTAACGCTGAAGCTTTCTTT. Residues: CASSIEQVGNAEAFF.

CDR3 protein: CASSTPAYGLDTQYF. The CDR3 DNA reads TGTGCCAGCAGCACCCCCGCGTACGGCCTTGACACGCAGTATTTT. The chain employs TRBV27 and TRBJ2-3; no clear D gene. V lost 6 bases, J lost 9 bases, and 22 bases lay in between. The CDR3 runs to 15 residues. Per germline, CDR1 MNHEY and CDR2 SMNVEV (reference sequence).

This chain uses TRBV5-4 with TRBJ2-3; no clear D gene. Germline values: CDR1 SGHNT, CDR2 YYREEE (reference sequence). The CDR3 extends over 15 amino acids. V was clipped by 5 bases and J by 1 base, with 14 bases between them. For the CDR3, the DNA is TGTGCCAGCAGTTATTCCAGCGACCGCACAGATACGCAGTATTTT. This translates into CASSYSSDRTDTQYF.

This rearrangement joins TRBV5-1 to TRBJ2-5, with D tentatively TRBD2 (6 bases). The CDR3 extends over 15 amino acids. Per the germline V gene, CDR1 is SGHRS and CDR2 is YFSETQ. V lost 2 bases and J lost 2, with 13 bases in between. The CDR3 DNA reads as TGCGCCAGCAGCTTTTCCGGGACTTCACAAGAGACCCAGTACTTC. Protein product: CASSFSGTSQETQYF.

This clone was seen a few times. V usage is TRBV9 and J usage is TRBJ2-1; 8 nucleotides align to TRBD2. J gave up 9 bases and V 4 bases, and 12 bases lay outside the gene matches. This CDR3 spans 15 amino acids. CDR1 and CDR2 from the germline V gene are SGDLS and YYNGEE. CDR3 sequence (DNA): TGTGCCAGCAGCCCCATAGCGGGAACTGTTTCTGAGCAGTTCTTC. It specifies CASSPIAGTVSEQFF.

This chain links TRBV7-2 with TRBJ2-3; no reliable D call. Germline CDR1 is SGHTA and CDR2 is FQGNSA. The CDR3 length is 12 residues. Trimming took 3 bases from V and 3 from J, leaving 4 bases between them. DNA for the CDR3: TGTGCCAGCAGCTTCCAAACAGATACGCAGTATTTT. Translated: CASSFQTDTQYF.

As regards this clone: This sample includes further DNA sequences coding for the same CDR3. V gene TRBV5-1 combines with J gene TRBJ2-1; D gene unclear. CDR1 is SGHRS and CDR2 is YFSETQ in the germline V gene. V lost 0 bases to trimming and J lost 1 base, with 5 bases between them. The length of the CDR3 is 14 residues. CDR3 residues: CASSLGPSYNEQFF. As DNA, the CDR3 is TGCGCCAGCAGCTTGGGGCCATCCTACAATGAGCAGTTCTTC.

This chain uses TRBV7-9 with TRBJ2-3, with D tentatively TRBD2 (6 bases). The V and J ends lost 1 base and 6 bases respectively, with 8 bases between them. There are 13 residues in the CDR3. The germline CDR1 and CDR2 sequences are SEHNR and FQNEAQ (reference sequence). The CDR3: CASSLVRGDTQYF. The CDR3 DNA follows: TGTGCCAGCAGCTTAGTTCGGGGGGATACGCAGTATTTT.

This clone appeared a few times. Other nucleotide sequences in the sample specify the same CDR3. DNA of the CDR3: TGCAGCGTTGAAGAGGTGGGCTCCGGGGCCAACGTCCTGACTTTC. It yields the protein CSVEEVGSGANVLTF. This chain joins TRBV29-1 and TRBJ2-6; D gene unclear. Looked up from germline, CDR1 is SQVTM and CDR2 is ANQGSEA. Trimming removed 0 bases at V and 4 bases at J, with 10 bases between. This CDR3 has 15 residues. The full variable domain, its missing parts supplied by reference TRBV29-1 and TRBJ2-6, is SAVISQKPSRDICQRGTSLTIQCQVDSQVTMMFWYRQQPGQSLTLIATANQGSEATYESGFVIDKFPISRPNLTFSTLTVSNMSPEDSSIYLCSVEEVGSGANVLTFGAGSRLTVL.

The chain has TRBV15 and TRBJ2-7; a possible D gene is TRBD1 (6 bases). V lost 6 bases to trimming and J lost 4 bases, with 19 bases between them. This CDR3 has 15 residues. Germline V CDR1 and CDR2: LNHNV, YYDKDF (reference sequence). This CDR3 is CATRARDTMGYEQYF. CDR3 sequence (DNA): TGTGCCACCAGAGCCCGGGACACCATGGGGTACGAGCAGTACTTC.

The CDR3 nucleotides read TGTGCCTGGAGTGTTCCCCGTCGGAGTCCCGAGCAGTACTTC. Its protein is CAWSVPRRSPEQYF. This sequence joins TRBV30 and TRBJ2-7; D call uncertain. The CDR3 covers 14 residues. V gave up 0 bases and J gave up 6 bases, with 15 bases separating them. CDR1 and CDR2 from the germline V gene are GTSNPN and SVGIG (reference sequence).

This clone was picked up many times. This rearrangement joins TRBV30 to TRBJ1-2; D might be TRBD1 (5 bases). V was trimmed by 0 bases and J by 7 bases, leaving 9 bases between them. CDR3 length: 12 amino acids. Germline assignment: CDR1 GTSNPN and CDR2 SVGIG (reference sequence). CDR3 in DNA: TGTGCCTGGAGTGTGGGACCGGGTGGCTACACCTTC. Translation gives CAWSVGPGGYTF.

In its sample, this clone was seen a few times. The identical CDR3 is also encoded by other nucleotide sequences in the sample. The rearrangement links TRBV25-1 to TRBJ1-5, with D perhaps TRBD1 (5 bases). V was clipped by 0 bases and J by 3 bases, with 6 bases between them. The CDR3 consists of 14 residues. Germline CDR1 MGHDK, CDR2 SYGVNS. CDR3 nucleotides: TGTGCCAGCAGTGAATACAGGGACAATCAGCCCCAGCATTTT. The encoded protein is CASSEYRDNQPQHF. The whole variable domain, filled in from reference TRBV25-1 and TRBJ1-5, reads EADIYQTPRYLVIGTGKKITLECSQTMGHDKMYWYQQDPGMELHLIHYSYGVNSTEKGDLSSESTVSRIRTEHFPLTLESARPSHTSQYLCASSEYRDNQPQHFGDGTRLSIL.

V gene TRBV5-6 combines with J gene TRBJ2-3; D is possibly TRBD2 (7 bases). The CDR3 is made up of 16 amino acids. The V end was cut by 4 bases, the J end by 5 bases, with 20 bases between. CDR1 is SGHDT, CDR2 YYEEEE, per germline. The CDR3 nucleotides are TGTGCCAGCAGCCCCGCTGGTGCGGGGGCGCAAGATACGCAGTATTTT. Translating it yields CASSPAGAGAQDTQYF.

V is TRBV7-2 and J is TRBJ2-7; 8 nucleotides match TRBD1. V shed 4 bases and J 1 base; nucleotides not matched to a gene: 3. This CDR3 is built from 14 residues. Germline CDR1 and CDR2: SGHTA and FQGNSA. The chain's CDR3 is CASSWGQVSYEQYF. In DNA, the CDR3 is TGTGCCAGCAGCTGGGGACAGGTTTCCTACGAGCAGTACTTC.

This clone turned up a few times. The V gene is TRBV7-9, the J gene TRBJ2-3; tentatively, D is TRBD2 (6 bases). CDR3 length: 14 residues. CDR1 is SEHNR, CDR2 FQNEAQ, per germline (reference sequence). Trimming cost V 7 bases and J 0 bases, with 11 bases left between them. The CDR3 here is CASTRGSSTDTQYF. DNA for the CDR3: TGTGCCAGCACCCGGGGGTCTAGCACAGATACGCAGTATTTT.

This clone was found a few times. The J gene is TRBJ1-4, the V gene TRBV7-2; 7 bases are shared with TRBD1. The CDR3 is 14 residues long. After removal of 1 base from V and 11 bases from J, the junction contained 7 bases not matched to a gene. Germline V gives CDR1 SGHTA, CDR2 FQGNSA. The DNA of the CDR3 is TGTGCCAGCAGCTTAGTTAACCGGGACAGCAAACTGTTTTTT. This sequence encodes CASSLVNRDSKLFF.